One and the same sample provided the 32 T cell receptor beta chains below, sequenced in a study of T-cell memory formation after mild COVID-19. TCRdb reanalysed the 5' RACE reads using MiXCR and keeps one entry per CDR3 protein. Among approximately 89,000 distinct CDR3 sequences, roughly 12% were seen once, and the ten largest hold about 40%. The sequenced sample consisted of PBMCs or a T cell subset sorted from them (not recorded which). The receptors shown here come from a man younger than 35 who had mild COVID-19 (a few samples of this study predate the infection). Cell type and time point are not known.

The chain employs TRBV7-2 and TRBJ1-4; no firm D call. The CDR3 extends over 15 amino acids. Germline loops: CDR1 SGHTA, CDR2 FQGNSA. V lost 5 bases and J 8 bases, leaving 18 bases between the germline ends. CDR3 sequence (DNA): TGTGCCAGCAGCCCTAGTCGGGGTACGCGCGAAAAACTGTTTTTT. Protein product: CASSPSRGTREKLFF.

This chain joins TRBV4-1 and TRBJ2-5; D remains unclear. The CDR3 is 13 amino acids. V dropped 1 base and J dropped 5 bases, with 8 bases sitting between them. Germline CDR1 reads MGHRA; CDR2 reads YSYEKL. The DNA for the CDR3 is TGCGCCAGCAGCCAAGTGAAACGGGAGACCCAGTACTTC. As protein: CASSQVKRETQYF.

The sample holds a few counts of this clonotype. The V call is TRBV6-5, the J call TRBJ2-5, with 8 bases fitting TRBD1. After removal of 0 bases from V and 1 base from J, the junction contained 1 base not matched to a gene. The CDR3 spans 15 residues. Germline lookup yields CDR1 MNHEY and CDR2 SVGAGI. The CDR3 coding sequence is TGTGCCAGCAGTTACTCGACAGGGGCCCAAGAGACCCAGTACTTC. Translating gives CASSYSTGAQETQYF.

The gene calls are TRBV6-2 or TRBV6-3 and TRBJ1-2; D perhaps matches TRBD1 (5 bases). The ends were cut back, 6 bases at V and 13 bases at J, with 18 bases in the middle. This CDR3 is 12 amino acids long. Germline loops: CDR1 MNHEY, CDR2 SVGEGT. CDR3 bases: TGTGCCAGCAGCCTCGGGACGCCTCGGTGCACCTTC. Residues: CASSLGTPRCTF.

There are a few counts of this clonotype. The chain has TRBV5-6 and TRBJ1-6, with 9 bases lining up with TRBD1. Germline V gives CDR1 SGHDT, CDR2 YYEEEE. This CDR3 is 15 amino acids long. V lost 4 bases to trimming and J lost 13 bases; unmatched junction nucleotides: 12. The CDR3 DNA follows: TGTGCCAGCAGCGAGGGACAGGGAATCTTCGCCCCCCTCCACTTT. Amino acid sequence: CASSEGQGIFAPLHF.

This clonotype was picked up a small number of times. As DNA, the CDR3 is TGTGCCAGCAGTAATTCAGGGGCCCAAGAGACCCAGTACTTC. It codes for CASSNSGAQETQYF. V is TRBV12-3 or TRBV12-4 and J is TRBJ2-5; maybe TRBD1 (6 bases). V gave up 5 bases and J gave up 1 base, with 11 bases separating them. The CDR3 runs to 14 residues.

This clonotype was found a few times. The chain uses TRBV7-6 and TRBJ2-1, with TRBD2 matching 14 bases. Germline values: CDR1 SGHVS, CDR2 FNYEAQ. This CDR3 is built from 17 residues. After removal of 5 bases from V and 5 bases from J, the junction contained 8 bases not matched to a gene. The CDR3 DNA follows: TGTGCCAGCAGCAAGACTAGCGGGGGGGCAAAAAACAATGAGCAGTTCTTC. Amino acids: CASSKTSGGAKNNEQFF.

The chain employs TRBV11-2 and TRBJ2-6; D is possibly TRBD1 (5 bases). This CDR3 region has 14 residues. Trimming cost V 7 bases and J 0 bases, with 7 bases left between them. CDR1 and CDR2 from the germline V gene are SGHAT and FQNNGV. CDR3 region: CASIRGSGANVLTF. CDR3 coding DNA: TGTGCCAGCATAAGGGGCTCTGGGGCCAACGTCCTGACTTTC.

CDR3 in DNA: TGTGCCAGCAGACCTTTTTCACCCGGGGAGCTGTTTTTT. It specifies CASRPFSPGELFF. This chain joins TRBV2 and TRBJ2-2, with D hard to call. The CDR3 extends over 13 amino acids. Looked up from germline, CDR1 is SNHLY and CDR2 is FYNNEI. Trimming removed 6 bases from V and 6 bases from J, with 11 bases in between.

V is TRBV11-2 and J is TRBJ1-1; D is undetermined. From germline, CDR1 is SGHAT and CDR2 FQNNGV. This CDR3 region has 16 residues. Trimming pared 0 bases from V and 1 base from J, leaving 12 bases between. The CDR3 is CASSLEWRQRNTEAFF. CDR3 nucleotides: TGTGCCAGCAGCTTAGAGTGGAGGCAGAGGAACACTGAAGCTTTCTTT. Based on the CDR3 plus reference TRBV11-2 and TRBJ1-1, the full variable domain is EAGVAQSPRYKIIEKRQSVAFWCNPISGHATLYWYQQILGQGPKLLIQFQNNGVVDDSQLPKDRFSAERLKGVDSTLKIQPAKLEDSAVYLCASSLEWRQRNTEAFFGQGTRLTVV.

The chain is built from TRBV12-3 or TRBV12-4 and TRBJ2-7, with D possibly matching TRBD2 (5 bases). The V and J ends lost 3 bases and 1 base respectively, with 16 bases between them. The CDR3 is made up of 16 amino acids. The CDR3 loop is CASSFVVGGQSYEQYF. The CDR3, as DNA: TGTGCCAGCAGTTTCGTCGTGGGCGGGCAATCCTACGAGCAGTACTTC.

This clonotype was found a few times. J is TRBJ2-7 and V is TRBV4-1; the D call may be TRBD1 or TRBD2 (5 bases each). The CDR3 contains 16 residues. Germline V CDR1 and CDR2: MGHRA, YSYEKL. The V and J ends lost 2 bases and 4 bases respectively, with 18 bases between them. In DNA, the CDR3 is TGCGCCAGCAGCCAAATTATTGGGGGAACGATTTACGAGCAGTACGTC. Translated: CASSQIIGGTIYEQYV.

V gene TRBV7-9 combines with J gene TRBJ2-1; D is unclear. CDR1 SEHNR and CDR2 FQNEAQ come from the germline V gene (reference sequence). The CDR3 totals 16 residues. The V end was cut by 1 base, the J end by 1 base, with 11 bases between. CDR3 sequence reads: CASSLGIGWSYNEQFF. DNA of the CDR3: TGTGCCAGCAGCTTAGGTATTGGATGGTCCTACAATGAGCAGTTCTTC.

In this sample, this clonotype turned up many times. The CDR3 loop reads CASSVDRGVNIQYF. The CDR3 DNA sequence: TGTGCCAGCAGCGTCGACAGGGGGGTAAACATTCAGTACTTC. The rearrangement joins TRBV7-9 to TRBJ2-4; 9 bases are a match to TRBD1. Trimming removed 5 bases from V and 6 bases from J; junction bases left unmatched: 5. The germline gives CDR1 SEHNR, CDR2 FQNEAQ (reference sequence). This CDR3 is 14 amino acids long.

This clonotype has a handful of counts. For the CDR3, the DNA is TGCGCCAGCAGCCCGATTAACCGGGCCCAGTATGGCTACACCTTC. Protein: CASSPINRAQYGYTF. The rearrangement joins TRBV4-1 to TRBJ1-2; D remains unclear. CDR3 length equals 15 residues. CDR1 MGHRA and CDR2 YSYEKL come from the germline V gene. Trimming took off 4 bases at V and 5 bases at J, with 17 bases between the two ends.

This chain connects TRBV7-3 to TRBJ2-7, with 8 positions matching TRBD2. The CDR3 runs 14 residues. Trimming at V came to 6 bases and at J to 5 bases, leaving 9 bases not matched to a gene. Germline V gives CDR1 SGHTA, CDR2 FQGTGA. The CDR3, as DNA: TGTGCCAGCAGTCCGGGGGGGCCGTCAGACGAGCAGTACTTC. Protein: CASSPGGPSDEQYF.

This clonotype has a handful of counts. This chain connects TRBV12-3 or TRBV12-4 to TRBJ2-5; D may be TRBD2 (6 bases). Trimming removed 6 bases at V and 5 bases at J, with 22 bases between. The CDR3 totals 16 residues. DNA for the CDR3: TGTGCCAGCAGACACTCGGGGACTCCCTGGCCGGAGACCCAGTACTTC. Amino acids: CASRHSGTPWPETQYF.

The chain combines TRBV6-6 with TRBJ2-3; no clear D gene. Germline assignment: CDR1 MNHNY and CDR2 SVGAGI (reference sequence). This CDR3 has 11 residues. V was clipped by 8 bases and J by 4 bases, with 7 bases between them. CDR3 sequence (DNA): TGTGCCAGCTGGAGCCCAGATACGCAGTATTTT. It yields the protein CASWSPDTQYF.

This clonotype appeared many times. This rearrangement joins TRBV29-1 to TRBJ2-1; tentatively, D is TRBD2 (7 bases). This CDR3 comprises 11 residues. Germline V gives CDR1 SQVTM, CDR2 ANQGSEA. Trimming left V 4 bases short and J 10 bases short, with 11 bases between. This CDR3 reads CSVVAGAEQFF. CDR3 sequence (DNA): TGCAGCGTTGTTGCGGGGGCCGAGCAGTTCTTC.

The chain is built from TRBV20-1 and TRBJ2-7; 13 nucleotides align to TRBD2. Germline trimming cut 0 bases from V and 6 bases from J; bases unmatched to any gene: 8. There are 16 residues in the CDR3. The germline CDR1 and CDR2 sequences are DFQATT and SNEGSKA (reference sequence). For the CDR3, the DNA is TGCAGTGCTAGAGACCTACTAGCGGGGGGGCCTAGCGAGCAGTACTTC. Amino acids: CSARDLLAGGPSEQYF.

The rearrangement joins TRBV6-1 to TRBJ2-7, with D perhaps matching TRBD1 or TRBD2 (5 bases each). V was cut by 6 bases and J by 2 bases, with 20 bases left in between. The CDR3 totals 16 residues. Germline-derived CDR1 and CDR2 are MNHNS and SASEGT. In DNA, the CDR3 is TGTGCCAGCAGACTAGAAGTCGGGACGGGGACCTACGAGCAGTACTTC. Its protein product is CASRLEVGTGTYEQYF.

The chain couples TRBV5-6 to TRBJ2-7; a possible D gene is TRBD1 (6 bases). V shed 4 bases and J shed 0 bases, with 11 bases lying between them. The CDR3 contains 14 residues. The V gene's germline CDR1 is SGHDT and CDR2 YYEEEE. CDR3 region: CASSVEDSSYEQYV. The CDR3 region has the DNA TGTGCCAGCAGCGTGGAGGACAGCTCCTACGAGCAGTACGTC.

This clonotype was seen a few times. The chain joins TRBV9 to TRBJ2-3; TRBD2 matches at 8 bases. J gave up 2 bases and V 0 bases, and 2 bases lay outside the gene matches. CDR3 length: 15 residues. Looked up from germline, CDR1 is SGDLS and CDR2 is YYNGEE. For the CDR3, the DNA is TGTGCCAGCAGCGTAGGCGGGGGGTACACAGATACGCAGTATTTT. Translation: CASSVGGGYTDTQYF. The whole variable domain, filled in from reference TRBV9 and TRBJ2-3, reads DSGVTQTPKHLITATGQRVTLRCSPRSGDLSVYWYQQSLDQGLQFLIQYYNGEERAKGNILERFSAQQFPDLHSELNLSSLELGDSALYFCASSVGGGYTDTQYFGPGTRLTVL.

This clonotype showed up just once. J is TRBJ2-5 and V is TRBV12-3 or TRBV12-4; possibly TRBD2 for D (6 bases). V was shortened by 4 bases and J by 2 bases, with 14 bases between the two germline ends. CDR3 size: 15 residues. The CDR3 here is CASSSLGGIQETQYF. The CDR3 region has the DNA TGTGCCAGCAGTTCCTTAGGAGGGATTCAAGAGACCCAGTACTTC.

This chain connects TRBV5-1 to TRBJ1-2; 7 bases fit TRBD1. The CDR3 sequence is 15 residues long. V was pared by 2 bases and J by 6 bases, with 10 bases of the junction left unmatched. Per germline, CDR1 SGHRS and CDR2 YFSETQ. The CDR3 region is CASSLGQGEIDGYTF. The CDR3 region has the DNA TGCGCCAGCAGCTTAGGGCAGGGGGAGATAGATGGCTACACCTTC.

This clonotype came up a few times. This CDR3 is CASSQVGLAGYNEQFF. CDR3 nucleotide sequence: TGTGCCAGCAGCCAAGTAGGACTAGCGGGGTACAATGAGCAGTTCTTC. The chain carries TRBV4-2 and TRBJ2-1; TRBD2 aligns across 12 bases. Germline assignment: CDR1 LGHNA and CDR2 YNFKEQ. CDR3 length: 16 amino acids. Unmatched junction bases numbered 2, after V lost 1 base and J lost 4 bases.

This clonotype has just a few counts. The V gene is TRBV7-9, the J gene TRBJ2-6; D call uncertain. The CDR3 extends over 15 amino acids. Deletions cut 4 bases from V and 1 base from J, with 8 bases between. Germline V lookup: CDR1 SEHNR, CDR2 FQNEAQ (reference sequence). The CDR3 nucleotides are TGTGCCAGCAGCTCGACGGGTTCTGGGGCCAACGTCCTGACTTTC. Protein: CASSSTGSGANVLTF.

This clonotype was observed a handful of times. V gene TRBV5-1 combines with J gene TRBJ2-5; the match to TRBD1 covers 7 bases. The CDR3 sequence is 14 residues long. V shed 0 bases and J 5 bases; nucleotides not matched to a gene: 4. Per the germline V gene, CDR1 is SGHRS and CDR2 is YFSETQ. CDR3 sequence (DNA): TGCGCCAGCAGCTTGGGACAGGGCCAGGAGACCCAGTACTTC. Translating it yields CASSLGQGQETQYF.

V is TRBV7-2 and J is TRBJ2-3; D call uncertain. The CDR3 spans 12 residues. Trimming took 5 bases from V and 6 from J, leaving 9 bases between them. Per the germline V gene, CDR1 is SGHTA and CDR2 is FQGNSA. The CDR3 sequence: CASSKSPDTQYF. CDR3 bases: TGTGCCAGCAGCAAGAGTCCGGATACGCAGTATTTT.

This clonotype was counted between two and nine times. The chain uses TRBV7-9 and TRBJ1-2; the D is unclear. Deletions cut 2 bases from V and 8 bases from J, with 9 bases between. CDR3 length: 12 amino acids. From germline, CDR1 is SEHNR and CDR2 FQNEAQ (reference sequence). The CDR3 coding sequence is TGTGCCAGCAGCTTATGGTCGGGCGGCTACACCTTC. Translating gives CASSLWSGGYTF.

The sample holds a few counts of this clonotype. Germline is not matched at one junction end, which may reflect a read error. CDR3 loop: CASSLGARTIYGHTF. DNA of the CDR3: TGTGCCAGCAGCTTAGGGGCCAGGACAATCTATGGCCACACCTTC. J is TRBJ1-2 and V is TRBV7-2, with D possibly matching TRBD1 (5 bases). Per the germline V gene, CDR1 is SGHTA and CDR2 is FQGNSA. This CDR3 is 15 amino acids long.

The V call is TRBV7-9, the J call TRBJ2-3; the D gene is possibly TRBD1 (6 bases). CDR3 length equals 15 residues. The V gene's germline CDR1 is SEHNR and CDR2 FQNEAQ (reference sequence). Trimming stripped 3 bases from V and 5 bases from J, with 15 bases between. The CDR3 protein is CASSLLVTGEDTQYF. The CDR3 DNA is TGTGCCAGCAGCTTGTTGGTGACAGGAGAAGATACGCAGTATTTT.